This T cell receptor (beta chain) is from a study of cytomegalovirus exposure and HLA in healthy donors. Study-wide results and caveats: Researchers catalogued some 160 TCR beta chains as cytomegalovirus-associated. Later work associated approximately 17,000 TCR beta sequences with HLA alleles at 0.05 false discovery rate. Across donors, most TCRs were seen rarely, yet some public ones were widespread. Several V segments, TRBV6-2 and TRBV6-3 among them, could not be told apart and were dropped.

As concerns this clone: What it binds is not known.

Researchers ran the PCR with 60 Vbeta and 13 Jbeta primers. TCRdb keeps only in-frame clones here, not all; method: immunoSEQ multiplex PCR. The table includes around 120,000 clones, 80% detected once. Germline lookup yields CDR1 KGHSH and CDR2 LQKENI. The V gene end was trimmed by 4 bases and the J gene end by 5 bases; junction bases not matched to a gene: 4. The CDR3 totals 14 residues. Sequences were obtained from PBMCs. This TCR came from a man aged 50 to 59 in good health and CMV-seronegative. This chain connects TRBV18 to TRBJ2-2; 7 bases agree with TRBD1. CDR3 residues: CASSQTDRTGELFF. CDR3 nucleotide sequence: TGTGCCAGCTCACAAACGGACAGGACCGGGGAGCTGTTTTTT.